A single sample is the source of the 10 T cell receptor beta chains below, sequenced in a study of T cell changes during pregnancy in multiple sclerosis (dated by TCRdb to the late 2010s). The library was generated by the immunoSEQ multiplex PCR assay. TCRdb re-hosts the immuneACCESS table, in-frame sequences only. Its copies lack some clones; in the studies checked, an unresolved V gene accounts for under half of them, and the cause for the rest is not known. The sample includes tens of thousands of clones, with 80% to 90% observed a single time. The ten largest make up 5.3% of the sample. The sequencing used CD8+ T cells from peripheral blood mononuclear cells, collected in the second trimester of pregnancy. The receptors here all came from a female donor in good health, enrolled as a control in a pregnancy study.

This clone has just one count. This chain connects TRBV28 to TRBJ2-3, with 7 bases lining up with TRBD1. Trimming took 7 bases from V and 1 from J; bases not matched to a gene: 8. The CDR3 is 15 residues long. Germline V gene data show CDR1 as MDHEN and CDR2 as SYDVKM. The CDR3 DNA reads TGTGCCAGCATCCAACAGGGGCAACGCACAGATACGCAGTATTTT. Protein product: CASIQQGQRTDTQYF.

This chain joins TRBV4-3 and TRBJ2-7; 9 bases fit TRBD1. The germline V gene encodes CDR1 LGHNA and CDR2 YSLEER. V lost 3 bases and J lost 4; bases outside the gene matches: 4. The CDR3 is made up of 14 amino acids. The CDR3 protein is CASSQGQGDYEQYF. In nucleotides, the CDR3 is TGCGCCAGCAGCCAGGGACAGGGAGATTACGAGCAGTACTTC.

The rearrangement joins TRBV4-1 to TRBJ1-1; a possible D gene is TRBD1 (6 bases). Germline V gene sequence: CDR1 MGHRA, CDR2 YSYEKL. V lost 3 bases and J lost 1, with 9 bases in between. The CDR3 is 14 amino acids. In DNA, the CDR3 is TGCGCCAGCAGCCATCGGACAGAGAACACTGAAGCTTTCTTT. This gives the protein CASSHRTENTEAFF.

This chain connects TRBV15 to TRBJ2-7; 10 bases map to TRBD2. This CDR3 is 14 amino acids long. Germline loops: CDR1 LNHNV, CDR2 YYDKDF (reference sequence). J lost 4 bases, V lost 5 bases, and 5 bases had no gene match. The CDR3 sequence is CATSGGLAKYEQYF. In DNA, the CDR3 is TGTGCCACCAGCGGGGGACTAGCGAAATACGAGCAGTACTTC.

The rearrangement links TRBV28 to TRBJ2-1; a possible D gene is TRBD2 (6 bases). The V and J ends lost 2 bases and 7 bases respectively, with 18 bases between them. This CDR3 is built from 16 residues. The germline V gene has CDR1 MDHEN and CDR2 SYDVKM. CDR3 sequence reads: CASSLRRRAGLNEQFF. The CDR3 nucleotides read TGTGCCAGCAGTTTAAGGCGGAGGGCCGGATTGAATGAGCAGTTCTTC.

V is TRBV19 and J is TRBJ1-4, with TRBD1 matching 9 bases. The CDR3 has 15 amino acids. V was pared by 6 bases and J by 8 bases, with 10 bases of the junction left unmatched. Germline V lookup: CDR1 LNHDA, CDR2 SQIVND (reference sequence). CDR3 residues: CASRYRDRAREKLFF. The DNA for the CDR3 is TGTGCCAGTAGATACAGGGACAGGGCGAGAGAAAAACTGTTTTTT.

The chain joins TRBV6-1 to TRBJ1-1; D is undetermined. Germline V gene data show CDR1 as MNHNS and CDR2 as SASEGT. The length of the CDR3 is 14 residues. V dropped 6 bases and J dropped 0 bases, with 11 bases sitting between them. CDR3 region: CASSERHLNTEAFF. CDR3 bases: TGTGCCAGCAGCGAGAGACACCTGAACACTGAAGCTTTCTTT.

The rearrangement joins TRBV27 to TRBJ2-7; no clear D gene. Germline V gene lookup returns CDR1 MNHEY and CDR2 SMNVEV (reference sequence). V was cut by 1 base and J by 0 bases, with 7 bases left in between. This CDR3 region has 14 residues. In DNA form, the CDR3 reads TGTGCCAGCAGTTTATTGGGCAACTCCTACGAGCAGTACTTC. Translated, it gives CASSLLGNSYEQYF.

This rearrangement joins TRBV6-4 to TRBJ2-2, with D perhaps TRBD2 (6 bases). Looked up from germline, CDR1 is MRHNA and CDR2 is SNTAGT. V dropped 4 bases and J dropped 3 bases, with 9 bases sitting between them. The CDR3 extends over 14 amino acids. CDR3 amino acids: CASSAGEDTGELFF. CDR3 nucleotide sequence: TGTGCCAGCAGTGCGGGAGAGGACACCGGGGAGCTGTTTTTT.

The V call is TRBV9, the J call TRBJ2-3, with a tentative D call TRBD2 (6 bases). V lost 0 bases, J lost 2 bases, and 7 bases lay in between. The germline V gene encodes CDR1 SGDLS and CDR2 YYNGEE. This CDR3 has 14 residues. This CDR3 reads CASSVAGVTDTQYF. The CDR3 region has the DNA TGTGCCAGCAGCGTAGCGGGAGTCACAGATACGCAGTATTTT.